Following are 25 T cell receptor beta chains from one sample sequenced in a study of OX40 agonist ivuxolimab in advanced cancers. Repertoires were generated with immunoSEQ multiplex PCR, while TCRdb's copy carries only in-frame clones and drops some. Of about 59,000 clones in the sample, 84% were seen once. Sequencing used CD4+ or CD8+ T cells sorted from blood, obtained in a trial of the OX40 agonist ivuxolimab. Receptor source: an adult with an advanced solid tumor such as melanoma, head and neck, liver or kidney cancer.

The V call is TRBV4-1, the J call TRBJ2-5, with D tentatively TRBD1 (6 bases). V dropped 8 bases and J dropped 0 bases, with 16 bases sitting between them. The CDR3 sequence is 15 residues long. Germline CDR1 and CDR2: MGHRA and YSYEKL. Written as DNA, the CDR3 is TGCGCCAGCCGCCCTAGGGGGACGGACCAAGAGACCCAGTACTTC. Translating gives CASRPRGTDQETQYF.

The J gene is TRBJ1-1, the V gene TRBV7-9; D is uncertain. Trimming took off 5 bases at V and 1 base at J, with 5 bases between the two ends. Per germline, CDR1 SEHNR and CDR2 FQNEAQ (reference sequence). The CDR3 has 12 residues. The CDR3 DNA is TGTGCCAGCAGCCCTCAGAACACTGAAGCTTTCTTT. Encoded protein: CASSPQNTEAFF. Variable domain in full (rest from reference TRBV7-9 and TRBJ1-1): DTGVSQNPRHKITKRGQNVTFRCDPISEHNRLYWYRQTLGQGPEFLTYFQNEAQLEKSRLLSDRFSAERPKGSFSTLEIQRTEQGDSAMYLCASSPQNTEAFFGQGTRLTVV.

V and J are TRBV10-3 and TRBJ2-5; D possibly matches TRBD1 or TRBD2 (5 bases each). The CDR3 is 15 amino acids. CDR1 ENHRY and CDR2 SYGVKD come from the germline V gene. The V end lost 3 bases, the J end lost 2 bases, and 13 bases lay between the germline ends. As DNA, the CDR3 is TGTGCCATCAGTGACCCGGGACGGAGACAAGAGACCCAGTACTTC. Its translation is CAISDPGRRQETQYF.

The chain is built from TRBV7-3 and TRBJ1-1; 8 positions agree with TRBD1. The CDR3 is 14 residues long. Germline loops: CDR1 SGHTA, CDR2 FQGTGA. V shed 6 bases and J 4 bases; nucleotides not matched to a gene: 7. The CDR3 here is CASRRTGTSTEAFF. CDR3 DNA: TGTGCCAGCAGACGGACAGGGACGAGCACTGAAGCTTTCTTT. The full variable domain, its missing parts supplied by reference TRBV7-3 and TRBJ1-1, is GAGVSQTPSNKVTEKGKYVELRCDPISGHTALYWYRQSLGQGPEFLIYFQGTGAADDSGLPNDRFFAVRPEGSVSTLKIQRTERGDSAVYLCASRRTGTSTEAFFGQGTRLTVV.

The chain couples TRBV19 to TRBJ1-1; a possible D gene is TRBD1 (5 bases). The CDR3 is 16 residues long. V was clipped by 1 base and J by 1 base, with 13 bases between them. Germline-derived CDR1 and CDR2 are LNHDA and SQIVND (reference sequence). The CDR3 protein is CASSIARAWGNTEAFF. The DNA of the CDR3 is TGTGCCAGTAGTATAGCCAGGGCTTGGGGGAACACTGAAGCTTTCTTT.

V is TRBV7-2 and J is TRBJ1-3; TRBD1 agrees at 7 bases. The CDR3 contains 14 residues. CDR1 and CDR2 from the germline V gene are SGHTA and FQGNSA. V gave up 6 bases and J gave up 0 bases; unmatched junction bases: 2. The CDR3 DNA is TGTGCCAGCAGGGGACAGCCCTCTGGAAACACCATATATTTT. It yields the protein CASRGQPSGNTIYF.

This clone was detected once. The rearrangement uses TRBV6-1 and TRBJ2-2; D not resolved. Germline V lookup: CDR1 MNHNS, CDR2 SASEGT. V lost 6 bases and J lost 1, with 3 bases in between. This CDR3 contains 12 residues. CDR3 in DNA: TGTGCCAGCAGGGGGAACACCGGGGAGCTGTTTTTT. Encoded protein: CASRGNTGELFF.

As regards this clone: The sample holds other DNA sequences that translate to the same CDR3. This chain joins TRBV10-1 and TRBJ2-2; possibly TRBD1 or TRBD2 for D (5 bases each). The CDR3 loop spans 18 amino acids. V lost 2 bases and J lost 3, with 19 bases in between. Germline assignment: CDR1 WNHNN and CDR2 SYGVQD (reference sequence). CDR3 sequence: CASSEALTPGQHTGELFF. DNA of the CDR3: TGCGCCAGCAGTGAGGCTTTAACCCCGGGGCAGCACACCGGGGAGCTGTTTTTT.

The chain uses TRBV7-8 and TRBJ1-1, with D hard to call. CDR1 and CDR2 from the germline V gene are SGHVS and FQNEAQ. CDR3 length equals 14 residues. V dropped 0 bases and J dropped 3 bases, with 8 bases sitting between them. This CDR3 is CASSLAGGYTEAFF. The CDR3 region has the DNA TGTGCCAGCAGCTTAGCGGGCGGATACACTGAAGCTTTCTTT.

V and J are TRBV2 and TRBJ1-4, with a possible D match to TRBD1 (6 bases). This CDR3 is 15 amino acids long. Trimming stripped 5 bases from V and 2 bases from J, with 12 bases between. Germline assignment: CDR1 SNHLY and CDR2 FYNNEI. CDR3 sequence: CASSPAGDTNEKLFF. In DNA, the CDR3 is TGTGCCAGCAGTCCCGCAGGGGATACTAATGAAAAACTGTTTTTT. Using reference TRBV2 and TRBJ1-4 for the parts outside the CDR3, the full variable domain is EPEVTQTPSHQVTQMGQEVILRCVPISNHLYFYWYRQILGQKVEFLVSFYNNEISEKSEIFDDQFSVERPDGSNFTLKIRSTKLEDSAMYFCASSPAGDTNEKLFFGSGTQLSVL.

The chain uses TRBV11-3 and TRBJ2-3, with TRBD2 matching over 15 bases. Trimming cost V 5 bases and J 4 bases; bases outside gene matches: 4. Germline CDR1 reads SGHNT; CDR2 reads YENEEA. The CDR3 is 16 amino acids. CDR3 bases: TGTGCCAGCAGCACGGGACTAGCGGGAGGTGCAGATACGCAGTATTTT. Encoded protein: CASSTGLAGGADTQYF.

CDR3 in amino acids: CAWSFAGTGLSYEQYF. As DNA, the CDR3 is TGTGCCTGGAGTTTTGCAGGGACAGGCCTCTCCTACGAGCAGTACTTC. This sequence joins TRBV30 and TRBJ2-7, with 8 bases identical to TRBD1. The CDR3 is 16 residues long. V was pared by 2 bases and J by 0 bases, with 9 bases of the junction left unmatched. Per germline, CDR1 GTSNPN and CDR2 SVGIG (reference sequence).

V gene TRBV30 combines with J gene TRBJ2-2; no definite D call. This CDR3 region has 15 residues. Per the germline V gene, CDR1 is GTSNPN and CDR2 is SVGIG (reference sequence). V was cut by 3 bases and J by 2 bases, with 13 bases left in between. The CDR3 region is CAWSRLRSNTGELFF. In nucleotides, the CDR3 is TGTGCCTGGAGCCGCCTTAGGTCAAACACCGGGGAGCTGTTTTTT. The whole variable domain, remainder taken from reference TRBV30 and TRBJ2-2, is SQTIHQWPATLVQPVGSPLSLECTVEGTSNPNLYWYRQAAGRGLQLLFYSVGIGQISSEVPQNLSASRPQDRQFILSSKKLLLSDSGFYLCAWSRLRSNTGELFFGEGSRLTVL.

The V gene is TRBV5-4, the J gene TRBJ2-1; D remains unclear. This CDR3 spans 15 amino acids. Germline lookup yields CDR1 SGHNT and CDR2 YYREEE (reference sequence). V was clipped by 4 bases and J by 0 bases, with 11 bases between them. CDR3 DNA: TGTGCCAGCAGCCCCGACTGGAACTCCTACAATGAGCAGTTCTTC. Its protein product is CASSPDWNSYNEQFF.

V usage is TRBV7-7 and J usage is TRBJ2-3; D unresolved. CDR1 is SSHAT and CDR2 is FNYEAQ in the germline V gene (reference sequence). Trimming shortened V by 5 bases and J by 2 bases, and 14 bases separated the two germline ends. This CDR3 spans 15 amino acids. The CDR3 is CASSPPELYTDTQYF. The CDR3 DNA reads as TGTGCCAGCAGCCCGCCTGAGCTATACACAGATACGCAGTATTTT.

The V call is TRBV28, the J call TRBJ2-3; maybe TRBD2 (5 bases). Germline V gene lookup returns CDR1 MDHEN and CDR2 SYDVKM. V was cut by 8 bases and J by 0 bases, with 18 bases left in between. The CDR3 runs to 16 residues. CDR3 region: CASGLRGFVSTDTQYF. CDR3 in DNA: TGTGCCAGCGGCCTCCGGGGTTTTGTGAGCACAGATACGCAGTATTTT.

The chain employs TRBV7-9 and TRBJ2-1, with a possible D match to TRBD2 (5 bases). CDR3 length: 15 amino acids. Trimming took off 2 bases at V and 0 bases at J, with 8 bases between the two ends. The V gene's germline CDR1 is SEHNR and CDR2 FQNEAQ (reference sequence). The CDR3 sequence: CASSLSGSSYNEQFF. The DNA of the CDR3 is TGTGCCAGCAGCTTATCGGGAAGCTCCTACAATGAGCAGTTCTTC.

Concerning this clone itself: At one end, the junction sequence differs from germline, possibly due to a read error. The chain has TRBV18 and TRBJ2-7, with D possibly being TRBD1 (6 bases). The germline CDR1 and CDR2 sequences are KGHSH and LQKENI. The CDR3 covers 13 residues. The CDR3 is CASSAPRGYERYF. In nucleotides, the CDR3 is TGTGCCAGCTCAGCACCCAGGGGCTACGAGCGGTACTTC. The full variable domain, in which reference TRBV18 and TRBJ2-7 provide the parts outside the CDR3, is NAGVMQNPRHLVRRRGQEARLRCSPMKGHSHVYWYRQLPEEGLKFMVYLQKENIIDESGMPKERFSAEFPKEGPSILRIQQVVRGDSAAYFCASSAPRGYERYFGPGTRLTVT.

The V and J genes are TRBV28 and TRBJ2-3, with 8 bases fitting TRBD2. The CDR3 totals 16 residues. Germline V gene lookup returns CDR1 MDHEN and CDR2 SYDVKM. The junction had 7 bases not matched to a gene; V was cut back by 4 bases and J by 1 base. CDR3 amino acids: CASSSPRREGTDTQYF. In DNA form, the CDR3 reads TGTGCCAGCAGTTCCCCCCGGCGGGAGGGCACAGATACGCAGTATTTT.

This clone was counted once. Other DNA sequences from this sample encode an identical CDR3 as well. The V call is TRBV11-1, the J call TRBJ2-1; 10 positions match TRBD2. J gave up 0 bases and V 1 base, and 0 bases lay outside the gene matches. The CDR3 totals 16 residues. Germline V CDR1 and CDR2: SGHAT, FQDESV (reference sequence). As DNA, the CDR3 is TGTGCCAGCAGCTTAGGGACTAGCGGCTCCTACAATGAGCAGTTCTTC. This translates into CASSLGTSGSYNEQFF.

This clone was seen once. The J gene is TRBJ2-3, the V gene TRBV6-5; 7 bases line up with TRBD2. Per the germline V gene, CDR1 is MNHEY and CDR2 is SVGAGI. Germline trimming cut 0 bases from V and 3 bases from J; bases unmatched to any gene: 6. The CDR3 has 16 amino acids. CDR3 sequence: CASSYSGFSGTDTQYF. For the CDR3, the DNA is TGTGCCAGCAGTTACTCTGGTTTTAGCGGGACAGATACGCAGTATTTT.

V gene TRBV4-2 combines with J gene TRBJ1-2; TRBD1 might be the D (5 bases). V shed 0 bases and J shed 4 bases, with 12 bases lying between them. CDR3 size: 15 residues. CDR1 is LGHNA and CDR2 is YNFKEQ in the germline V gene. In DNA, the CDR3 is TGTGCCAGCAGCCAAGAAGGGGCAGGGATCTATGGCTACACCTTC. This translates into CASSQEGAGIYGYTF.

The V and J genes are TRBV2 and TRBJ1-1, with TRBD1 as a possible D gene (5 bases). CDR1 is SNHLY, CDR2 FYNNEI, per germline. V lost 0 bases, J lost 3 bases, and 11 bases lay in between. CDR3 length: 15 residues. CDR3 coding DNA: TGTGCCAGCAGTGAAGCGGAAAGGGGATACACTGAAGCTTTCTTT. This translates into CASSEAERGYTEAFF.

V and J are TRBV7-2 and TRBJ1-3, with D uncertain. The CDR3 spans 15 residues. V was cut by 1 base and J by 4 bases, with 11 bases left in between. Looked up from germline, CDR1 is SGHTA and CDR2 is FQGNSA. The CDR3 region is CASSLDRGIGNTIYF. In DNA, the CDR3 is TGTGCCAGCAGCTTAGATCGGGGAATAGGAAACACCATATATTTT. The full variable domain, its missing parts supplied by reference TRBV7-2 and TRBJ1-3, is GAGVSQSPSNKVTEKGKDVELRCDPISGHTALYWYRQSLGQGLEFLIYFQGNSAPDKSGLPSDRFSAERTGGSVSTLTIQRTQQEDSAVYLCASSLDRGIGNTIYFGEGSWLTVV.

The V and J genes are TRBV30 and TRBJ2-1; D tentatively fits TRBD1 or TRBD2 (5 bases each). Germline lookup yields CDR1 GTSNPN and CDR2 SVGIG (reference sequence). V was shortened by 2 bases and J by 6 bases, with 14 bases between the two germline ends. There are 14 residues in the CDR3. The CDR3 loop is CAWSLGDGSNEQFF. CDR3 sequence (DNA): TGTGCCTGGAGTTTGGGGGACGGAAGCAATGAGCAGTTCTTC.